The next 31 T cell receptor beta chains were all read from a single sample in a study of cytomegalovirus exposure and HLA in healthy donors. PCR used 60 Vbeta primers and 13 Jbeta primers. Measured with immunoSEQ multiplex PCR; TCRdb has only the in-frame clones, and not every one. The sample includes fewer than 120,000 clones, 65% to 85% seen only once; the top ten take 6.2%. Sequencing was carried out using PBMCs. These receptors were taken from a man aged 25 to 40 in good health and CMV-seropositive.

The chain couples TRBV28 to TRBJ2-5, with a weak D call TRBD1 (6 bases). Germline V gene lookup returns CDR1 MDHEN and CDR2 SYDVKM. The CDR3 runs 15 residues. Trimming stripped 2 bases from V and 6 bases from J, with 16 bases between. The CDR3 region is CASSLTLGGRKTQYF. The DNA of the CDR3 is TGTGCCAGCAGTTTAACCTTAGGGGGTAGGAAGACCCAGTACTTC.

DNA for the CDR3: TGTGCCAGCAGCGTAGAGACTAGCTTCTACGAGCAGTACTTC. As protein: CASSVETSFYEQYF. The gene calls are TRBV9 and TRBJ2-7; 7 bases agree with TRBD2. J lost 3 bases, V lost 0 bases, and 3 bases had no gene match. The CDR3 runs 14 residues. Germline-derived CDR1 and CDR2 are SGDLS and YYNGEE.

The rearrangement joins TRBV6-6 to TRBJ2-7, with 9 bases that match TRBD2. Losses at the gene ends were 0 bases for V and 3 bases for J; bases not matched to a gene: 3. The germline V gene has CDR1 MNHNY and CDR2 SVGAGI (reference sequence). This CDR3 is 15 amino acids long. CDR3 nucleotides: TGTGCCAGCAGTTACTCGATGACTAGCGGCTACGAGCAGTACTTC. Protein product: CASSYSMTSGYEQYF.

This clone occurred once. J is TRBJ2-6 and V is TRBV5-1; D unresolved. Per germline, CDR1 SGHRS and CDR2 YFSETQ. With 0 bases removed from V and 0 bases from J, the gap between germline ends came to 4 bases. This CDR3 has 15 residues. CDR3 protein: CASSLAVSGANVLTF. CDR3 DNA sequence: TGCGCCAGCAGCTTGGCGGTCTCTGGGGCCAACGTCCTGACTTTC.

The CDR3: CASSPGLEETQYF. CDR3 in DNA: TGTGCCAGCAGCCCCGGACTAGAAGAGACCCAGTACTTC. This rearrangement joins TRBV9 to TRBJ2-5; 7 nucleotides line up with TRBD2. CDR3 size: 13 residues. CDR1 and CDR2 (germline): SGDLS, YYNGEE. J gave up 3 bases and V 4 bases, and 3 bases lay outside the gene matches.

This rearrangement joins TRBV18 to TRBJ2-5; 8 bases match TRBD1. The CDR3 has 15 amino acids. Germline CDR1 is KGHSH and CDR2 is LQKENI. V shed 6 bases and J 3 bases; nucleotides not matched to a gene: 9. CDR3 amino acids: CASSRGQGKEETQYF. DNA for the CDR3: TGTGCCAGCTCTCGAGGACAGGGAAAGGAAGAGACCCAGTACTTC.

As DNA, the CDR3 is TGTGCCAGTAGTATAGGGGGGGTCTACAATGAGCAGTTCTTC. This encodes CASSIGGVYNEQFF. The chain employs TRBV19 and TRBJ2-1; possibly TRBD2 for D (6 bases). V lost 1 base and J 3 bases, leaving 7 bases between the germline ends. This CDR3 spans 14 amino acids. From germline, CDR1 is LNHDA and CDR2 SQIVND (reference sequence).

The V and J genes are TRBV6-1 and TRBJ2-5; D is unclear. The end of the DNA fits TRBJ2-7 better, so the J call may be wrong. CDR3 size: 11 residues. In germline, CDR1 is MNHNS, CDR2 SASEGT. CDR3 DNA: TGTGCCAGCACCAGCGTATACGAGCAGTACTTC. Translated, it gives CASTSVYEQYF.

The chain has TRBV7-2 and TRBJ2-3; the match to TRBD2 covers 9 bases. The CDR3 sequence is 18 residues long. Germline assignment: CDR1 SGHTA and CDR2 FQGNSA. Germline trimming cut 1 base from V and 6 bases from J; bases unmatched to any gene: 14. CDR3 DNA: TGTGCCAGCAGCTTAGTTTTCGGTACAGCGGGGGGCGTGGATACGCAGTATTTT. Protein product: CASSLVFGTAGGVDTQYF.

This rearrangement joins TRBV2 to TRBJ1-1; D remains unclear. Germline V gene sequence: CDR1 SNHLY, CDR2 FYNNEI. V lost 9 bases to trimming and J lost 3 bases, with 14 bases between them. CDR3 length: 13 amino acids. Written as DNA, the CDR3 is TGTGCCAGTCTGGGGAGGGTAGACACTGAAGCTTTCTTT. It is translated as CASLGRVDTEAFF.

The rearrangement joins TRBV7-9 to TRBJ2-1; D might be TRBD2 (6 bases). V was trimmed by 0 bases and J by 4 bases, leaving 13 bases between them. The CDR3 has 16 residues. Germline lookup yields CDR1 SEHNR and CDR2 FQNEAQ (reference sequence). This CDR3 is CASSLAVRGGYNEQFF. The CDR3 bases are TGTGCCAGCAGCTTAGCAGTTAGAGGAGGGTACAATGAGCAGTTCTTC. The full variable domain, in which reference TRBV7-9 and TRBJ2-1 provide the parts outside the CDR3, is DTGVSQNPRHKITKRGQNVTFRCDPISEHNRLYWYRQTLGQGPEFLTYFQNEAQLEKSRLLSDRFSAERPKGSFSTLEIQRTEQGDSAMYLCASSLAVRGGYNEQFFGPGTRLTVL.

This clone occurred a few times. The chain recombines TRBV5-1 with TRBJ1-3; TRBD1 might be the D (5 bases). CDR3 length: 16 amino acids. V shed 1 base and J shed 4 bases, with 15 bases lying between them. Germline CDR1 and CDR2: SGHRS and YFSETQ. DNA for the CDR3: TGCGCCAGCAGCTTGCCGGGACTGTCGGGAGGAAACACCATATATTTT. Translating gives CASSLPGLSGGNTIYF. Variable domain in full (rest from reference TRBV5-1 and TRBJ1-3): KAGVTQTPRYLIKTRGQQVTLSCSPISGHRSVSWYQQTPGQGLQFLFEYFSETQRNKGNFPGRFSGRQFSNSRSEMNVSTLELGDSALYLCASSLPGLSGGNTIYFGEGSWLTVV.

The chain is built from TRBV7-2 and TRBJ1-2, with D unresolved. CDR1 is SGHTA and CDR2 is FQGNSA in the germline V gene. The CDR3 spans 15 residues. V was shortened by 5 bases and J by 0 bases, with 13 bases between the two germline ends. CDR3 region: CASSPDKLTNYGYTF. CDR3 nucleotide sequence: TGTGCCAGCAGCCCAGATAAGTTAACTAACTATGGCTACACCTTC.

V usage is TRBV7-9 and J usage is TRBJ1-2, with D possibly being TRBD1 (6 bases). CDR1 is SEHNR, CDR2 FQNEAQ, per germline (reference sequence). The CDR3 consists of 18 residues. The V end lost 4 bases, the J end lost 1 base, and 22 bases lay between the germline ends. DNA for the CDR3: TGTGCCAGCAGCTCGTGGACAGTCGACCGTTACATTAACTATGGCTACACCTTC. Amino acids: CASSSWTVDRYINYGYTF. The entire variable domain, with the rest obtained from reference TRBV7-9 and TRBJ1-2, is as follows: DTGVSQNPRHKITKRGQNVTFRCDPISEHNRLYWYRQTLGQGPEFLTYFQNEAQLEKSRLLSDRFSAERPKGSFSTLEIQRTEQGDSAMYLCASSSWTVDRYINYGYTFGSGTRLTVV.

The rearrangement links TRBV30 to TRBJ1-5; TRBD1 might be the D (5 bases). The germline V and J ends were trimmed by 1 base and 6 bases, with 10 bases remaining between them. This CDR3 region has 13 residues. Germline V gene sequence: CDR1 GTSNPN, CDR2 SVGIG (reference sequence). The CDR3 bases are TGTGCCTGGAGTGGGGGAAGGGGTCAGCCCCAGCATTTT. Translating it yields CAWSGGRGQPQHF.

The rearrangement uses TRBV7-2 and TRBJ1-1; D uncertain. The CDR3 sequence is 14 residues long. The V gene lost 3 bases and the J gene lost 1 base, with 9 bases spanning the gap. Germline V gene data show CDR1 as SGHTA and CDR2 as FQGNSA. Written as DNA, the CDR3 is TGTGCCAGCAGCTTGGTAGTCAAGAACACTGAAGCTTTCTTT. It yields the protein CASSLVVKNTEAFF.

A few counts support this clone. The CDR3 coding sequence is TGTGCCTGGAGTTCCCCGGGGGTATACACTGAAGCTTTCTTT. The encoded protein is CAWSSPGVYTEAFF. The chain uses TRBV30 and TRBJ1-1; D is perhaps TRBD1 (5 bases). This CDR3 spans 14 amino acids. V was trimmed by 2 bases and J by 3 bases, leaving 13 bases between them. Germline-derived CDR1 and CDR2 are GTSNPN and SVGIG (reference sequence).

On this clone itself: A read error may produce the germline difference seen at one junction end. V and J are TRBV7-9 and TRBJ1-5; TRBD1 is a possible D gene (6 bases). Germline V gene sequence: CDR1 SEHNR, CDR2 FQNEAQ (reference sequence). This CDR3 contains 17 residues. The chain's CDR3 is CSSSLQQSGHPNQPQHF. In DNA form, the CDR3 reads TGTTCCAGCAGCTTACAACAATCGGGACACCCGAATCAGCCCCAGCATTTT.

The rearrangement uses TRBV11-2 and TRBJ2-7, with TRBD1 matching over 8 bases. Trimming removed 8 bases from V and 3 bases from J; junction bases left unmatched: 9. CDR1 is SGHAT, CDR2 FQNNGV, per germline. The CDR3 extends over 14 amino acids. The CDR3 loop is CASRATGAHYEQYF. The CDR3 nucleotides are TGTGCCAGCCGAGCGACAGGGGCACACTACGAGCAGTACTTC.

The V call is TRBV6-1, the J call TRBJ2-3; 13 bases fit TRBD2. The CDR3 is 17 amino acids. J gave up 2 bases and V 1 base, and 3 bases lay outside the gene matches. Germline CDR1 MNHNS, CDR2 SASEGT. CDR3 nucleotides: TGTGCCAGCAGTGAAGAACTAGCGGGGGGGGCCACAGATACGCAGTATTTT. Protein: CASSEELAGGATDTQYF.

The chain is built from TRBV4-2 and TRBJ1-4, with 9 nucleotides matching TRBD1. J gave up 3 bases and V 4 bases, and 18 bases lay outside the gene matches. The CDR3 is made up of 20 amino acids. CDR1 is LGHNA and CDR2 is YNFKEQ in the germline V gene. CDR3: CASSLLGGGQGGFPNEKLFF. The CDR3 DNA follows: TGTGCCAGCAGCCTCCTGGGAGGGGGACAGGGTGGTTTTCCTAATGAAAAACTGTTTTTT.

This rearrangement joins TRBV6-1 to TRBJ1-2; D gene uncertain. CDR1 and CDR2 (germline): MNHNS, SASEGT. Trimming pared 4 bases from V and 4 bases from J, leaving 4 bases between. The CDR3 sequence is 11 residues long. This CDR3 reads CASSAGYGYTF. For the CDR3, the DNA is TGTGCCAGCAGTGCGGGCTATGGCTACACCTTC.

The chain uses TRBV30 and TRBJ1-2; D ambiguous. This CDR3 has 11 amino acids. V shed 1 base and J shed 8 bases, with 8 bases lying between them. The germline V gene has CDR1 GTSNPN and CDR2 SVGIG (reference sequence). The CDR3 is CAWSGREGYTF. The CDR3 coding sequence is TGTGCCTGGAGTGGGAGGGAGGGCTACACCTTC. The full variable domain, with the rest looked up from reference TRBV30 and TRBJ1-2, is SQTIHQWPATLVQPVGSPLSLECTVEGTSNPNLYWYRQAAGRGLQLLFYSVGIGQISSEVPQNLSASRPQDRQFILSSKKLLLSDSGFYLCAWSGREGYTFGSGTRLTVV.

The V gene is TRBV7-8, the J gene TRBJ2-1; 10 bases are a match to TRBD1. Germline V gives CDR1 SGHVS, CDR2 FQNEAQ. The CDR3 is 16 residues long. The V and J ends lost 5 bases and 8 bases, in that order; junction bases with no gene match: 12. CDR3 in DNA: TGTGCCAGCAGCCCTTATACGAGACAGGGGGCCCATGAGCAGTTCTTC. Its translation is CASSPYTRQGAHEQFF.

The V gene is TRBV2, the J gene TRBJ1-1; D might be TRBD1 (5 bases). The CDR3 is made up of 15 amino acids. Trimming shortened V by 8 bases and J by 0 bases, and 16 bases separated the two germline ends. Looked up from germline, CDR1 is SNHLY and CDR2 is FYNNEI. In nucleotides, the CDR3 is TGTGCCAGCTTCCCCTGGGGCCAGTTGAACACTGAAGCTTTCTTT. It encodes CASFPWGQLNTEAFF.

The gene calls are TRBV7-9 and TRBJ2-7; the D is unclear. The V end lost 0 bases, the J end lost 1 base, and 10 bases lay between the germline ends. The CDR3 runs 15 residues. Looked up from germline, CDR1 is SEHNR and CDR2 is FQNEAQ (reference sequence). CDR3 coding DNA: TGTGCCAGCAGCTTAGCGACTTTACTTTCCTACGAGCAGTACTTC. Translated, it gives CASSLATLLSYEQYF.

The chain couples TRBV29-1 to TRBJ2-7; 8 nucleotides align to TRBD2. The J segment lost 2 bases and the V segment lost 6 bases, leaving 12 bases of the junction unmatched. Germline assignment: CDR1 SQVTM and CDR2 ANQGSEA. The CDR3 loop spans 15 amino acids. CDR3 protein: CSVKGGTSETYEQYF. CDR3 nucleotides: TGCAGCGTGAAGGGTGGGACTAGTGAGACCTACGAGCAGTACTTC.

This clone was counted between two and nine times. The chain is built from TRBV6-6 and TRBJ1-2; D unclear. From germline, CDR1 is MNHNY and CDR2 SVGAGI (reference sequence). The V end lost 0 bases, the J end lost 4 bases, and 9 bases lay between the germline ends. There are 14 residues in the CDR3. For the CDR3, the DNA is TGTGCCAGCAGTTACTCAGACACTTCCTATGGCTACACCTTC. Its protein is CASSYSDTSYGYTF.

The gene calls are TRBV7-9 and TRBJ2-1, with 8 bases identical to TRBD2. From germline, CDR1 is SEHNR and CDR2 FQNEAQ (reference sequence). There are 15 residues in the CDR3. The ends lost 5 bases at V and 4 bases at J; junction bases unmatched: 7. The CDR3 coding sequence is TGTGCCAGCAGCGAGGCGGGGGGAAGATACAATGAGCAGTTCTTC. Translated, it gives CASSEAGGRYNEQFF.

The genes are TRBV2 and TRBJ1-2, with TRBD1 identical over 9 bases. The germline V gene encodes CDR1 SNHLY and CDR2 FYNNEI. V lost 6 bases and J lost 8; bases outside the gene matches: 10. This CDR3 is 14 amino acids long. The CDR3 DNA is TGTGCCAGCAGCCGGGACAGGGCGTATTACGGCTACACCTTC. This gives the protein CASSRDRAYYGYTF.

V usage is TRBV25-1 and J usage is TRBJ2-5; the match to TRBD2 covers 10 bases. CDR3 size: 16 residues. CDR1 and CDR2 from the germline V gene are MGHDK and SYGVNS. The junction had 5 bases not matched to a gene; V was cut back by 2 bases and J by 2 bases. CDR3 sequence reads: CASSEELAGSQETQYF. In DNA form, the CDR3 reads TGTGCCAGCAGTGAAGAACTAGCGGGGAGTCAAGAGACCCAGTACTTC.